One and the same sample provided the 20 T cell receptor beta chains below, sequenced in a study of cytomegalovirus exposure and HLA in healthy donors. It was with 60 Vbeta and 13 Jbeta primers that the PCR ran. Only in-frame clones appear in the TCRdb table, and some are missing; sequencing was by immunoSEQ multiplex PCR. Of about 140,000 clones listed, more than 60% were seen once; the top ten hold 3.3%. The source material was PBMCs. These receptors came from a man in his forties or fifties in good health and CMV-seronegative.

CDR3 sequence: CASSFLAGPYNEQFF. CDR3 nucleotide sequence: TGTGCCAGCAGCTTTCTAGCGGGACCTTACAATGAGCAGTTCTTC. V is TRBV11-2 and J is TRBJ2-1, with 9 bases fitting TRBD2. V was clipped by 3 bases and J by 4 bases; unmatched bases: 4. The V gene's germline CDR1 is SGHAT and CDR2 FQNNGV. The CDR3 runs to 15 residues. The variable domain in full, completed from reference TRBV11-2 and TRBJ2-1, reads EAGVAQSPRYKIIEKRQSVAFWCNPISGHATLYWYQQILGQGPKLLIQFQNNGVVDDSQLPKDRFSAERLKGVDSTLKIQPAKLEDSAVYLCASSFLAGPYNEQFFGPGTRLTVL.

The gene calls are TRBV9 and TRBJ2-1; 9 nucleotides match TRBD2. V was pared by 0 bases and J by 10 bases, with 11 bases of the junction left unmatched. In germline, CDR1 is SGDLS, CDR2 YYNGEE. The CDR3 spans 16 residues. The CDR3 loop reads CASSVGGGGADGEQFF. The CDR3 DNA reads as TGTGCCAGCAGCGTAGGGGGCGGGGGGGCCGACGGGGAGCAGTTCTTC.

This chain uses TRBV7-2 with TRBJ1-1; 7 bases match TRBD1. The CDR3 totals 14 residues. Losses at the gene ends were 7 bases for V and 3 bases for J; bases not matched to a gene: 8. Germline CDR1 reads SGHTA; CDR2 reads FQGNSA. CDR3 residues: CASKLTGLHTEAFF. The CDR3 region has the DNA TGTGCCAGCAAACTGACAGGGCTTCACACTGAAGCTTTCTTT.

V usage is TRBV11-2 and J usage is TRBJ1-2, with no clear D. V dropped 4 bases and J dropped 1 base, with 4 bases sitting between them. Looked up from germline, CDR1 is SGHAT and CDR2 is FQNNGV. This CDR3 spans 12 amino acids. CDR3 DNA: TGTGCCAGCAGCTATCGTAACTATGGCTACACCTTC. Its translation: CASSYRNYGYTF.

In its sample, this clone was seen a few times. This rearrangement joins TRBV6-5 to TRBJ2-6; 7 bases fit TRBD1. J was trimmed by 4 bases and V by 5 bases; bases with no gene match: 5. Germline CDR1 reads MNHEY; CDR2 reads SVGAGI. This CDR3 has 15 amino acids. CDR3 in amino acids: CASSTGETGANVLTF. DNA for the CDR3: TGTGCCAGCAGTACAGGGGAGACGGGGGCCAACGTCCTGACTTTC.

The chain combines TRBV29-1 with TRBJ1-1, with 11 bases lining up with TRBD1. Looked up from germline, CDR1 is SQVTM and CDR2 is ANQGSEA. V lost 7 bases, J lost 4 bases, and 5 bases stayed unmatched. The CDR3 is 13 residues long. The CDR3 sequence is CSGGQGVGTEAFF. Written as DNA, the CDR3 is TGCAGCGGGGGACAGGGGGTTGGCACTGAAGCTTTCTTT.

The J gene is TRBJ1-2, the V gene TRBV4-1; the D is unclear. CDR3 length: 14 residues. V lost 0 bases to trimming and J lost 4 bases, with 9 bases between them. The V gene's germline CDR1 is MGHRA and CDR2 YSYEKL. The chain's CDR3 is CASSQDEDIYGYTF. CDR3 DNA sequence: TGCGCCAGCAGCCAAGATGAGGATATCTATGGCTACACCTTC.

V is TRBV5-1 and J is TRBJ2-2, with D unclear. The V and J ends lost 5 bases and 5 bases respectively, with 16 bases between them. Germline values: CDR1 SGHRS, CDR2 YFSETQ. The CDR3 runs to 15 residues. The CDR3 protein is CASSQRHTKTGELFF. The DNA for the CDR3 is TGCGCCAGCAGTCAGAGGCATACAAAAACCGGGGAGCTGTTTTTT.

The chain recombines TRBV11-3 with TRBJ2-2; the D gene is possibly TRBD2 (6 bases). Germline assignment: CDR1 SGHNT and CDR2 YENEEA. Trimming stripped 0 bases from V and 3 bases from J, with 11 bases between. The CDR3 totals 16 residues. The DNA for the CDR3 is TGTGCCAGCAGCTTAGATCTTGGAGGGGACACCGGGGAGCTGTTTTTT. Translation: CASSLDLGGDTGELFF.

For the CDR3, the DNA is TGTGCCAGCAGCTTGCAGGGCGGGGGGCCCGAGACCCAGTACTTC. This gives the protein CASSLQGGGPETQYF. The chain recombines TRBV7-2 with TRBJ2-5; 8 nucleotides agree with TRBD2. This CDR3 region has 15 residues. Trimming took 3 bases from V and 5 from J; bases not matched to a gene: 8. Germline assignment: CDR1 SGHTA and CDR2 FQGNSA.

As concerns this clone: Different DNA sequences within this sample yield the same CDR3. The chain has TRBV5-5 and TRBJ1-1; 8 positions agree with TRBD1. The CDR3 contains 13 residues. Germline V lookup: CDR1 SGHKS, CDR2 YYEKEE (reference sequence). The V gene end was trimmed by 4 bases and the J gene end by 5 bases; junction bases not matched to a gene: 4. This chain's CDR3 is CASSPDRGTEAFF. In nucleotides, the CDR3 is TGTGCCAGCAGCCCTGACAGGGGAACTGAAGCTTTCTTT.

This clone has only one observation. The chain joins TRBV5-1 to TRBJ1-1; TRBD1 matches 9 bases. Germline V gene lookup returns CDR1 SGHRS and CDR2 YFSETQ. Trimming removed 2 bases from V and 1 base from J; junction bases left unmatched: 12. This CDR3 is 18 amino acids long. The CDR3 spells CASSFIHSDRGGNTEAFF. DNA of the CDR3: TGCGCCAGCAGCTTTATCCACTCTGACAGGGGGGGGAACACTGAAGCTTTCTTT.

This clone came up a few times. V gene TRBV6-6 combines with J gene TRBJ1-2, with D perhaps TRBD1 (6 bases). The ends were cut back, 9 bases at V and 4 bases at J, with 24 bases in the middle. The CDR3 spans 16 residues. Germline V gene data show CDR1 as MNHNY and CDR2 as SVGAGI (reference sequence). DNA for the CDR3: TGTGCCAGTTTATCCGGGACACTGAGTATTTTCTATGGCTACACCTTC. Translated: CASLSGTLSIFYGYTF.

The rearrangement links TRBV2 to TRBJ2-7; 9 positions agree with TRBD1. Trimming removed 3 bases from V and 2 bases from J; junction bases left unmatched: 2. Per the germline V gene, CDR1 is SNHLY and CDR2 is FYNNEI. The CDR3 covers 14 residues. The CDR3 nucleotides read TGTGCCAGCAGTGACAGGGACAGGGCCTACGAGCAGTACTTC. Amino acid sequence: CASSDRDRAYEQYF. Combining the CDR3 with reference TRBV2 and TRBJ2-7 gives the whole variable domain EPEVTQTPSHQVTQMGQEVILRCVPISNHLYFYWYRQILGQKVEFLVSFYNNEISEKSEIFDDQFSVERPDGSNFTLKIRSTKLEDSAMYFCASSDRDRAYEQYFGPGTRLTVT.

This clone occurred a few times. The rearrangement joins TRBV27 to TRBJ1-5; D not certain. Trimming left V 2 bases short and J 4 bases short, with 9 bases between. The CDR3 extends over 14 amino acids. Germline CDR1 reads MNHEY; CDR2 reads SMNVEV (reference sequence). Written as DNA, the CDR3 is TGTGCCAGCAGTTTAACCGGTCGGAATCAGCCCCAGCATTTT. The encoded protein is CASSLTGRNQPQHF.

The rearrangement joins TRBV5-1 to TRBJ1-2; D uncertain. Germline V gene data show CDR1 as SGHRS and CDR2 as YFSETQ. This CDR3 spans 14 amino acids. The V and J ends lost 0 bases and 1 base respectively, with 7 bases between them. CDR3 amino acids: CASSLVTGNYGYTF. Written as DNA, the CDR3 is TGCGCCAGCAGCTTGGTTACGGGTAACTATGGCTACACCTTC.

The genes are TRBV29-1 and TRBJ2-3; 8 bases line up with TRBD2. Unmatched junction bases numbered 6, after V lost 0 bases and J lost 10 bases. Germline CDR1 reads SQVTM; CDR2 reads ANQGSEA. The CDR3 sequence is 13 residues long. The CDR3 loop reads CSVEDPREGAQYF. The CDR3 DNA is TGCAGCGTTGAAGATCCCCGGGAGGGCGCGCAGTATTTT.

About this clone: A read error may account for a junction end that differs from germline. The CDR3 DNA reads as TGTGCCAGCAGCGGACTAGCGGGGCCTAACTTC. Protein: CASSGLAGPNF. V and J are TRBV27 and TRBJ2-7, with 12 positions matching TRBD2. The CDR3 loop spans 11 amino acids. Germline V CDR1 and CDR2: MNHEY, SMNVEV (reference sequence).

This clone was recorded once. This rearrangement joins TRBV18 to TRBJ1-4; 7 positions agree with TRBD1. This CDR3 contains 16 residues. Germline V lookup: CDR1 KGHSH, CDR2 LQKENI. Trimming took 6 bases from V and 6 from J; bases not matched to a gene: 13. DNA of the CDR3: TGTGCCAGCTCGAGCCCCCAACAGGGGAGATATGAAAAACTGTTTTTT. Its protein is CASSSPQQGRYEKLFF.

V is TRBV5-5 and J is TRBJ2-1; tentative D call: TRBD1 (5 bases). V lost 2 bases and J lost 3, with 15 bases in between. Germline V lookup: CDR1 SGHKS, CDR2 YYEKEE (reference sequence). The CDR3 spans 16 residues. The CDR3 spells CASSFRSGIFYNEQFF. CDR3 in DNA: TGTGCCAGCAGCTTTCGGTCAGGGATTTTCTACAATGAGCAGTTCTTC.